A single sample gave rise to the 28 T cell receptor beta chains below, sequenced in a study of cytotoxic CD8 clonotypes in ibrutinib-treated CLL. The method was immunoSEQ multiplex PCR; TCRdb's version includes in-frame clones alone and lacks a portion of them. This table holds roughly 200,000 clones, roughly three quarters found once. The specimen was PBMCs, collected after 12 months of ibrutinib treatment. Receptors originate from a human donor with chronic lymphocytic leukemia.

The V call is TRBV5-6, the J call TRBJ2-7, with TRBD1 matching over 7 bases. V lost 3 bases to trimming and J lost 3 bases; unmatched junction nucleotides: 3. The CDR3 is made up of 13 amino acids. Germline V CDR1 and CDR2: SGHDT, YYEEEE. The CDR3 is CASSSGQFYEQYF. Written as DNA, the CDR3 is TGTGCCAGCAGCTCGGGACAGTTCTACGAGCAGTACTTC.

This sequence joins TRBV19 and TRBJ1-2; D unclear. Germline values: CDR1 LNHDA, CDR2 SQIVND (reference sequence). The CDR3 consists of 23 residues. Trimming cost V 4 bases and J 0 bases, with 36 bases left between them. CDR3 nucleotide sequence: TGTGCCAGTAGTACAGTGACGGGTGACACACTCGAAGCCTGGGTCTTAGCTAACTATGGCTACACCTTC. It codes for CASSTVTGDTLEAWVLANYGYTF.

A single count supports this clone. The chain joins TRBV19 to TRBJ2-5; 11 bases are shared with TRBD2. Germline CDR1 reads LNHDA; CDR2 reads SQIVND (reference sequence). After removal of 2 bases from V and 4 bases from J, the junction contained 3 bases not matched to a gene. The CDR3 has 15 residues. The DNA for the CDR3 is TGTGCCAGTAGTATATATGGACTAGCGGGAGAGACCCAGTACTTC. It codes for CASSIYGLAGETQYF.

J is TRBJ1-1 and V is TRBV10-3; 9 bases align to TRBD1. This CDR3 comprises 16 residues. Per germline, CDR1 ENHRY and CDR2 SYGVKD. V was pared by 2 bases and J by 2 bases, with 6 bases of the junction left unmatched. The DNA for the CDR3 is TGTGCCATCAGTGAGGGGACAGGGACATATAACACTGAAGCTTTCTTT. The encoded protein is CAISEGTGTYNTEAFF.

The chain uses TRBV2 and TRBJ2-5; 8 positions agree with TRBD2. CDR1 and CDR2 (germline): SNHLY, FYNNEI. After removal of 5 bases from V and 9 bases from J, the junction contained 11 bases not matched to a gene. The CDR3 contains 14 residues. CDR3 in amino acids: CASSTTSGSVAQYF. CDR3 bases: TGTGCCAGCAGTACAACTAGCGGATCTGTAGCCCAGTACTTC.

The chain joins TRBV9 to TRBJ1-4; 7 bases line up with TRBD1. Trimming at V came to 0 bases and at J to 4 bases, leaving 3 bases not matched to a gene. The germline V gene has CDR1 SGDLS and CDR2 YYNGEE. The CDR3 extends over 15 amino acids. The CDR3 nucleotides read TGTGCCAGCAGCGTAGCGACAGGGTATAATGAAAAACTGTTTTTT. Translation gives CASSVATGYNEKLFF.

The CDR3 region has the DNA TGTGCCAGCAGCGAACGAGTAGGGCAGGGGGCGCGGAACACTGAAGCTTTCTTT. Translating it yields CASSERVGQGARNTEAFF. The chain has TRBV7-8 and TRBJ1-1; 8 bases map to TRBD1. This CDR3 has 18 amino acids. The ends lost 5 bases at V and 1 base at J; junction bases unmatched: 15. Per the germline V gene, CDR1 is SGHVS and CDR2 is FQNEAQ.

The V call is TRBV10-1, the J call TRBJ2-5; D not resolved. Per germline, CDR1 WNHNN and CDR2 SYGVQD (reference sequence). The CDR3 length is 13 residues. The V and J ends lost 3 bases and 4 bases respectively, with 9 bases between them. This CDR3 reads CASSEPVLETQYF. The DNA of the CDR3 is TGCGCCAGCAGTGAACCAGTATTAGAGACCCAGTACTTC.

The V gene is TRBV5-4, the J gene TRBJ1-1; D possibly corresponds to TRBD1 (5 bases). Germline values: CDR1 SGHNT, CDR2 YYREEE (reference sequence). CDR3 length: 14 residues. The ends were cut back, 4 bases at V and 5 bases at J, with 15 bases in the middle. CDR3 sequence reads: CASSTAGGGTEAFF. The CDR3 DNA is TGTGCCAGCAGCACTGCTGGGGGTGGGACTGAAGCTTTCTTT.

The J gene is TRBJ2-1, the V gene TRBV10-1, with 7 bases matching TRBD2. V trimming: 2 bases; J trimming: 10 bases; junction bases outside the gene matches: 8. The CDR3 covers 14 residues. CDR1 is WNHNN and CDR2 is SYGVQD in the germline V gene (reference sequence). CDR3: CASSERRLAGEQFF. The CDR3, as DNA: TGCGCCAGCAGTGAGCGCCGACTAGCCGGCGAGCAGTTCTTC.

This clone was counted a few times. The V gene is TRBV13, the J gene TRBJ2-1, with 11 nucleotides matching TRBD1. The J segment lost 10 bases and the V segment lost 8 bases, leaving 10 bases of the junction unmatched. This CDR3 has 14 amino acids. Germline loops: CDR1 PRHDT, CDR2 FYEKMQ (reference sequence). The CDR3 DNA follows: TGTGCCAGCCGGGGGACAGGGGGGCCTTGGGAGCAGTTCTTC. It is translated as CASRGTGGPWEQFF.

This rearrangement joins TRBV5-1 to TRBJ1-5; 9 bases match TRBD1. Germline V lookup: CDR1 SGHRS, CDR2 YFSETQ. The CDR3 sequence is 15 residues long. Trimming cost V 2 bases and J 7 bases; bases outside gene matches: 7. The CDR3 nucleotides read TGCGCCAGCAGCTTAGGACAGGGGAGCTACCAGCCCCAGCATTTT. Protein product: CASSLGQGSYQPQHF. Supplemented by reference TRBV5-1 and TRBJ1-5, the full variable domain reads KAGVTQTPRYLIKTRGQQVTLSCSPISGHRSVSWYQQTPGQGLQFLFEYFSETQRNKGNFPGRFSGRQFSNSRSEMNVSTLELGDSALYLCASSLGQGSYQPQHFGDGTRLSIL.

J is TRBJ2-7 and V is TRBV4-1; 9 bases are shared with TRBD1. The CDR3 sequence is 14 residues long. The V and J ends lost 1 base and 6 bases, in that order; junction bases with no gene match: 4. CDR1 is MGHRA, CDR2 YSYEKL, per germline. CDR3 DNA: TGCGCCAGCAGCCAAGCGACAGGGGGGGGCGAGCAGTACTTC. Amino acids: CASSQATGGGEQYF.

The count of this clone is one. This chain links TRBV19 with TRBJ2-1; D possibly corresponds to TRBD2 (6 bases). Trimming removed 3 bases at V and 5 bases at J, with 20 bases between. Germline V lookup: CDR1 LNHDA, CDR2 SQIVND (reference sequence). This CDR3 spans 17 amino acids. The CDR3 here is CASSIVLARTPDNEQFF. The CDR3 DNA is TGTGCCAGTAGTATTGTCCTAGCGAGGACCCCTGACAATGAGCAGTTCTTC.

The chain couples TRBV6-5 to TRBJ2-5; 8 bases match TRBD2. The CDR3 is 15 residues long. V was clipped by 5 bases and J by 5 bases; unmatched bases: 10. Per the germline V gene, CDR1 is MNHEY and CDR2 is SVGAGI. CDR3 residues: CASSPLTGGGETQYF. The CDR3 DNA reads as TGTGCCAGCAGTCCCCTAACGGGAGGGGGTGAGACCCAGTACTTC.

V usage is TRBV5-3 and J usage is TRBJ1-5, with 7 bases matching TRBD1. TRBV5-3 counts as an open reading frame of uncertain function. This CDR3 has 14 residues. V shed 10 bases, J shed 5 bases, and the junction held 12 bases outside the gene matches. This CDR3 reads CAPRPGQGDQPQHF. The CDR3 DNA reads TGTGCCCCAAGGCCCGGGCAGGGGGATCAGCCCCAGCATTTT.

The V call is TRBV9, the J call TRBJ2-5, with 7 positions matching TRBD2. J gave up 4 bases and V 7 bases, and 7 bases lay outside the gene matches. The CDR3 extends over 13 amino acids. Looked up from germline, CDR1 is SGDLS and CDR2 is YYNGEE. CDR3 coding DNA: TGTGCCAGCGCCCGACTAGCCCGAGAGACCCAGTACTTC. It is translated as CASARLARETQYF.

About this clone itself: At one end, the junction sequence differs from germline, possibly due to a read error. The V and J genes are TRBV20-1 and TRBJ1-2, with D perhaps TRBD1 (5 bases). The germline V gene has CDR1 DFQATT and CDR2 SNEGSKA (reference sequence). CDR3 length equals 11 residues. The CDR3 coding sequence is TGCAGTGCGAGAGACAGCTATGGCTACACCTTC. Protein product: CSARDSYGYTF.

The chain joins TRBV5-1 to TRBJ2-5, with a tentative D call TRBD1 (6 bases). Trimming took off 4 bases at V and 4 bases at J, with 14 bases between the two ends. Germline V lookup: CDR1 SGHRS, CDR2 YFSETQ. This CDR3 is 14 amino acids long. CDR3 sequence reads: CASSPPGAIETQYF. The CDR3 nucleotides read TGCGCCAGCAGCCCCCCAGGGGCCATAGAGACCCAGTACTTC.

The rearrangement joins TRBV5-1 to TRBJ2-7; TRBD1 aligns across 9 bases. This CDR3 region has 14 residues. The germline V gene has CDR1 SGHRS and CDR2 YFSETQ. The junction had 5 bases not matched to a gene; V was cut back by 2 bases and J by 5 bases. The CDR3 loop reads CASSFGTGMNEQYF. The CDR3 coding sequence is TGCGCCAGCAGCTTCGGGACAGGGATGAACGAGCAGTACTTC.

V is TRBV10-3 and J is TRBJ1-1, with 10 bases that match TRBD1. J lost 1 base, V lost 3 bases, and 2 bases had no gene match. The germline V gene has CDR1 ENHRY and CDR2 SYGVKD. The CDR3 has 15 amino acids. The CDR3 here is CAISDRQGANTEAFF. The CDR3 region has the DNA TGTGCCATCAGTGACCGACAGGGGGCGAACACTGAAGCTTTCTTT.

The genes are TRBV7-9 and TRBJ1-1; 8 bases agree with TRBD1. Trimming at V came to 5 bases and at J to 14 bases, leaving 13 bases not matched to a gene. Germline loops: CDR1 SEHNR, CDR2 FQNEAQ (reference sequence). The length of the CDR3 is 13 residues. CDR3 sequence reads: CASSRETAGQAFF. CDR3 DNA sequence: TGTGCCAGCAGCAGAGAAACGGCGGGACAGGCATTCTTT.

This rearrangement joins TRBV7-3 to TRBJ1-1, with D unclear. Between the trimmed V and J ends, which lost 2 bases and 1 base, there was a span of 8 bases. The CDR3 spans 14 residues. CDR1 is SGHTA, CDR2 FQGTGA, per germline. CDR3 residues: CASSLEGRNTEAFF. Written as DNA, the CDR3 is TGTGCCAGCAGCTTAGAGGGAAGGAACACTGAAGCTTTCTTT.

The chain uses TRBV27 and TRBJ1-1, with D hard to call. Germline V gene data show CDR1 as MNHEY and CDR2 as SMNVEV (reference sequence). The CDR3 sequence is 13 residues long. Trimming took 3 bases from V and 6 from J, leaving 11 bases between them. The CDR3 region has the DNA TGTGCCAGCAGTTTGGCGGGGAGAGCTGAAGCTTTCTTT. It is translated as CASSLAGRAEAFF.

The J gene is TRBJ1-1, the V gene TRBV30; 10 bases are a match to TRBD1. The CDR3 totals 17 residues. Unmatched junction bases numbered 8, after V lost 1 base and J lost 0 bases. Germline V gene lookup returns CDR1 GTSNPN and CDR2 SVGIG (reference sequence). The CDR3 region is CAWSATGTGALNTEAFF. CDR3 nucleotides: TGTGCCTGGAGTGCAACCGGGACAGGGGCTTTGAACACTGAAGCTTTCTTT.

V is TRBV19 and J is TRBJ2-5, with TRBD2 matching 10 bases. CDR1 LNHDA and CDR2 SQIVND come from the germline V gene (reference sequence). The CDR3 totals 15 residues. V shed 4 bases, J shed 5 bases, and the junction held 7 bases outside the gene matches. CDR3 protein: CASSTPSGGRETQYF. The CDR3 nucleotides are TGTGCCAGTAGTACTCCTAGCGGGGGAAGGGAGACCCAGTACTTC.

This clone was counted between two and nine times. CDR3 residues: CASSYDFTDTQYF. CDR3 coding DNA: TGTGCCAGCAGTTACGACTTCACAGATACGCAGTATTTT. The chain recombines TRBV6-5 with TRBJ2-3; D is ambiguous. CDR1 and CDR2 (germline): MNHEY, SVGAGI. The CDR3 covers 13 residues. V was cut by 2 bases and J by 2 bases, with 5 bases left in between.

This clone was recorded many times. It is unclear where the CDR3 begins or ends on the DNA, so no DNA is shown, and the CDR3 is as TCRdb lists it. The chain has TRBV27 and TRBJ1-1. CDR1 and CDR2 from the germline V gene are MNHEY and SMNVEV (reference sequence). The CDR3 contains 13 residues when both ends are counted. The CDR3 is CASSFLAGTEAFF.